The clone carrying this TCR beta chain was seen repeatedly, ten times or more. The antigen is undetermined. These data come from a study of T cell repertoires in cytomegalovirus infection. General study results and limits: The study found HLA-C-restricted CMV-specific TCR beta clonotypes dominating the ex vivo response.

TCRdb passed the reads through MiXCR, listing each CDR3 protein once. This sample carries approximately 340,000 distinct CDR3 sequences, around 29% of them seen once, and the ten largest clones take about 20%. The CDR3 spans 15 residues. In germline, CDR1 is MNHNS, CDR2 SASEGT. Trimming at V came to 1 base and at J to 5 bases, leaving 4 bases not matched to a gene. This sample comprised cultured PBMCs, obtained from culture after CMV antigen stimulation. This sequence originates from a human donor in good health (CMV status not recorded). Some clones in this sample may be carry-over from other donors' samples. The chain combines TRBV6-1 with TRBJ2-5; 10 nucleotides align to TRBD2. The chain's CDR3 is CASSEVAGGPETQYF. The CDR3 DNA is TGTGCCAGCAGTGAAGTAGCGGGGGGCCCGGAGACCCAGTACTTC.